This note documents a single TCR beta chain sequence. Its antigen remains unknown. Read coverage stops 3 residues before the CDR3 terminus; the germline J gene supplies the remainder. The sample originates from a study of T cells in women clearing cervical HPV infection. Findings and limits, study-wide: Repertoire richness, not evenness, was significantly elevated in CIN3+ cases versus controls.

The CDR3 has 14 amino acids. The V end was cut by 6 bases, the J end by 6 bases, with 14 bases between. CDR1 and CDR2 (germline): SNHLY, FYNNEI. Sequenced by immunoSEQ multiplex PCR; TCRdb stores in-frame clones only, minus some. The sample has around 38,000 clones, and its top ten clones hold 7.6%. V and J are TRBV2 and TRBJ1-4; TRBD1 is a possible D gene (6 bases). This TCR derives from a woman aged 18-69 years with a cervical HPV16 infection that either progressed to CIN3+ or cleared (not recorded which). Sequencing used blood buffy coat. This chain's CDR3 is CASRPDRKHEKLFF. The covered CDR3 bases are TGTGCCAGCAGACCGGACAGAAAGCATGAAAAA. The full variable domain, rest sourced from reference TRBV2 and TRBJ1-4, is EPEVTQTPSHQVTQMGQEVILRCVPISNHLYFYWYRQILGQKVEFLVSFYNNEISEKSEIFDDQFSVERPDGSNFTLKIRSTKLEDSAMYFCASRPDRKHEKLFFGSGTQLSVL.